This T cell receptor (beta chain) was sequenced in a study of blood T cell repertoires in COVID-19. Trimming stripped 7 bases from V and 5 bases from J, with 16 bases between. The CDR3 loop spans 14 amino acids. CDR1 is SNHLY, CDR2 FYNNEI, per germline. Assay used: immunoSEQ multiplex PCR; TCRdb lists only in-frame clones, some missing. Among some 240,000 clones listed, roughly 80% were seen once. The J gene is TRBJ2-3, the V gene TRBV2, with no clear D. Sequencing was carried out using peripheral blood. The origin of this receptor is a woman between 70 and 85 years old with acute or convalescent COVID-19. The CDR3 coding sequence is TGTGCCAGCATGCGAGAGCGTACACAAGATACGCAGTATTTT. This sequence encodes CASMRERTQDTQYF.